This T cell receptor beta chain was profiled in a study of T cells in Graves' hyperthyroidism and ophthalmopathy. V was cut by 9 bases and J by 9 bases, with 11 bases left in between. Germline V gene lookup returns CDR1 KGHDR and CDR2 SFDVKD. The CDR3 extends over 11 amino acids. This clonotype came up many times. Its specificity is unknown. Amplification targeted TCR beta CDR3 regions from RNA transcripts. Researchers ran a first-round RT-PCR on the TCR CDR3 using the HTBI primer set. MiXCR, run by TCRdb on the multiplex PCR reads, gives a single entry per CDR3 protein. The table lists about 400,000 distinct CDR3 sequences, approximately 14% of them singletons. The hyperthyroidism was newly diagnosed and had lasted under 2 months; the patients were aged 18 to 65. Uncontrolled infection, other autoimmune disease, pregnancy or lactation barred patients from enrollment. Diagnoses were made from clinical symptoms, serum measures (thyroxine and TRAb), thyroid ultrasound and orbital computed tomography.

Study outcomes and limitations: Ophthalmopathy stood apart from stable hyperthyroidism in a 13 V-J model.

The receptor's source is a woman younger than 35 with Graves' hyperthyroidism. The sample comprised blood. The chain uses TRBV24-1 and TRBJ1-5; no firm D call. The CDR3 DNA sequence: TGTGCCACCTGCCTCACGGGGCCCCAGCATTTT. This sequence encodes CATCLTGPQHF.